Shown below are 7 T cell receptor beta chains from a single sample sequenced in a study of blood T cell repertoires in COVID-19. The data were produced by immunoSEQ multiplex PCR, yet TCRdb's version contains in-frame clones alone and is incomplete. The sample contains just under 65,000 clones, roughly three quarters of which appear only once. Sample: peripheral blood. These receptors came from a man between 60 and 75 years old with COVID-19, enrolled during active disease.

This clone was detected a few times. The genes are TRBV7-3 and TRBJ1-4, with D possibly TRBD1 on 5 matching bases. The V end lost 5 bases, the J end lost 8 bases, and 24 bases lay between the germline ends. This CDR3 is 17 amino acids long. The germline V gene has CDR1 SGHTA and CDR2 FQGTGA. CDR3 region: CASSARLREDFAEKLFF. As DNA, the CDR3 is TGTGCCAGCAGCGCCCGACTCAGGGAGGATTTTGCCGAAAAACTGTTTTTT.

This clone showed up just a few times. The chain is built from TRBV6-1 and TRBJ2-7; the D gene is possibly TRBD2 (6 bases). V was cut by 2 bases and J by 2 bases, with 10 bases left in between. CDR1 is MNHNS and CDR2 is SASEGT in the germline V gene. The CDR3 runs to 14 residues. The CDR3 DNA follows: TGTGCCAGCAGTGAAATAGGCGGGACCTACGAGCAGTACTTC. This translates into CASSEIGGTYEQYF.

This clone has only a few counts. Additional DNA sequences in this sample encode the identical CDR3. The chain combines TRBV19 with TRBJ1-2; D not certain. Between the trimmed V and J ends, which lost 5 bases and 0 bases, there was a span of 13 bases. The germline CDR1 and CDR2 sequences are LNHDA and SQIVND (reference sequence). The CDR3 length is 15 residues. The CDR3 DNA sequence: TGTGCCAGTAGTCCCCTCGGAGGATCTAACTATGGCTACACCTTC. Translating gives CASSPLGGSNYGYTF. The full variable domain, in which reference TRBV19 and TRBJ1-2 provide the parts outside the CDR3, is DGGITQSPKYLFRKEGQNVTLSCEQNLNHDAMYWYRQDPGQGLRLIYYSQIVNDFQKGDIAEGYSVSREKKESFPLTVTSAQKNPTAFYLCASSPLGGSNYGYTFGSGTRLTVV.

CDR3 sequence reads: CASSQAVNTEAFF. Written as DNA, the CDR3 is TGTGCCAGCAGCCAAGCTGTGAACACTGAAGCTTTCTTT. This chain joins TRBV7-3 and TRBJ1-1; D gene uncertain. Trimming took 5 bases from V and 0 from J, leaving 7 bases between them. The CDR3 has 13 residues. Germline values: CDR1 SGHTA, CDR2 FQGTGA.

The gene calls are TRBV3-1 (or the pseudogene TRBV3-2) and TRBJ1-1; perhaps TRBD1 as D (6 bases). CDR1 is LGHDT, CDR2 YNNKEL, per germline (reference sequence). The CDR3 is 14 amino acids. Trimming stripped 7 bases from V and 0 bases from J, with 12 bases between. CDR3 sequence: CASISRGLNTEAFF. The CDR3 nucleotides are TGTGCCAGCATTTCAAGGGGGTTGAACACTGAAGCTTTCTTT.

The gene calls are TRBV6-5 and TRBJ2-3; D not certain. Germline assignment: CDR1 MNHEY and CDR2 SVGAGI. The CDR3 runs 13 residues. V gave up 4 bases and J gave up 5 bases, with 10 bases separating them. The CDR3 spells CASSFVFGDTQYF. In DNA, the CDR3 is TGTGCCAGCAGTTTTGTCTTCGGAGATACGCAGTATTTT.

The V call is TRBV2, the J call TRBJ1-5; D remains unclear. CDR1 and CDR2 (germline): SNHLY, FYNNEI. V was trimmed by 2 bases and J by 1 base, leaving 9 bases between them. There are 15 residues in the CDR3. This CDR3 is CASSEPGISNQPQHF. CDR3 DNA: TGTGCCAGCAGTGAACCGGGGATAAGCAATCAGCCCCAGCATTTT.